This T cell receptor beta chain comes out of a study of blood T cell repertoires in COVID-19. The overall study: Material from acute and convalescent COVID-19 was sourced from the United States, Italy and Spain. PBMCs, B-cell-depleted T cells, or T cells were the source of the cDNA or gDNA that made up the material.

The Seattle site enrolled patients during active infection and followed them longitudinally. Unmatched junction bases numbered 7, after V lost 10 bases and J lost 4 bases. CDR3 size: 14 residues. CDR1 and CDR2 (germline): LNHDA, SQIVND (reference sequence). In the original processing: Scientists estimated how many nucleated cells there were by amplifying reference gene primers. Here immunoSEQ multiplex PCR was the method, and the copy in TCRdb shows in-frame clones only, minus some. From that table come the V and J calls and clone size; the DNA was used to work out D and trimming. The top ten hold around 16% of the sample, which has around 260,000 clones, about 86% seen once.

This chain connects TRBV19 to TRBJ1-5; 10 bases are a match to TRBD1. The sample taken for sequencing was peripheral blood. This TCR came from a person aged 65-85 years with COVID-19, enrolled during active disease. The CDR3 reads CATTAGQGNQPQHF. CDR3 sequence (DNA): TGTGCCACCACTGCGGGACAGGGGAATCAGCCCCAGCATTTT. The full variable domain, completed using reference TRBV19 and TRBJ1-5, is DGGITQSPKYLFRKEGQNVTLSCEQNLNHDAMYWYRQDPGQGLRLIYYSQIVNDFQKGDIAEGYSVSREKKESFPLTVTSAQKNPTAFYLCATTAGQGNQPQHFGDGTRLSIL.